The rows below give T cell receptor beta chains drawn from one sample of a study of T cell repertoires in cytomegalovirus infection. One entry per CDR3 protein, called by TCRdb with MiXCR from the reads. Among some 320,000 distinct CDR3 sequences, roughly 9.5% were seen once, and the ten largest hold around 4%. Sequencing was carried out using PBMCs. The receptors originated from a human donor in good health (CMV status not recorded). Some clones in this sample may be carry-over from other donors' samples. Each CDR3 is given with its conserved first and last residue. D genes are given only for firm matches. Size is stated for part of the rows, as once, few or many counts, or as a class when the clone is expanded.

CDR3 length,V gene,D gene,clone size,J gene,CDR3 DNA,CDR3 protein
16,TRBV7-2,.,many,TRBJ1-6,TGTGCCAGCAGCTCAGCGCGGACAGATTATAATTCACCCCTCCACTTT,CASSSARTDYNSPLHF
16,TRBV5-4,TRBD2,.,TRBJ2-1,TGTGCCAGCAGCTTGGGGGGCGGGAGAACGCACAATGAGCAGTTCTTC,CASSLGGGRTHNEQFF
15,TRBV7-2,.,many,TRBJ2-5,TGTGCCAGCAGCTTAGACGGGAGAGGTTGGGAGACCCAGTACTTC,CASSLDGRGWETQYF
15,TRBV5-1,.,.,TRBJ2-1,TGCGCCAGCAGCTTAACGGGTAACTCCTACAATGAGCAGTTCTTC,CASSLTGNSYNEQFF
15,TRBV12-3/TRBV12-4,TRBD2,many,TRBJ2-2,TGTGCCAGCATCCAGCGGGGGGGCAGCACCGGGGAGCTGTTTTTT,CASIQRGGSTGELFF
14,TRBV28,TRBD1,.,TRBJ2-7,TGTGCCAGCAGTTTATCAGGGGGCACCTACGAGCAGTACTTC,CASSLSGGTYEQYF
13,TRBV20-1,.,.,TRBJ2-1,TGCAGTGCTAGAGCGAGAGGTTACAATGAGCAGTTCTTC,CSARARGYNEQFF
14,TRBV7-9,.,many,TRBJ2-2,TGTGCCAGCAGCCAGCAGGGAGTCACCGGGGAGCTGTTTTTT,CASSQQGVTGELFF
18,TRBV4-3,TRBD2,.,TRBJ2-5,TGCGCCAGCAGCCAAGGCTCGCAGGGAGGGGTAGGGCAAGAGACCCAGTACTTC,CASSQGSQGGVGQETQYF
15,TRBV7-8,TRBD2,many,TRBJ2-7,TGTGCCAGCAGCTTATTTCGGACTAGCGATTACGAGCAGTACTTC,CASSLFRTSDYEQYF
16,TRBV27,.,.,TRBJ2-7,TGTGCCAGCAGTTCGACGTGGTACGGTAGCTCCTACGAGCAGTACTTC,CASSSTWYGSSYEQYF
11,TRBV6-1,.,many,TRBJ1-2,TGTGCCAGCAGAAATAACGCGGACTCTGCTTTC,CASRNNADSAF
14,TRBV7-8,.,.,TRBJ2-1,TGTGCCAGCAGGCGCCGGGACACACACAATGAGCAGTTCTTC,CASRRRDTHNEQFF
15,TRBV7-2,.,.,TRBJ2-1,TGTGCCAGCAGCGAGAATTATCGGGGGCAGGGTGAGCAGTTCTTC,CASSENYRGQGEQFF
15,TRBV7-2,.,many,TRBJ2-3,TGTGCCAGCAGCCGATTCTCCGCTAGCACAGATACGCAGTATTTT,CASSRFSASTDTQYF
13,TRBV4-2,.,few,TRBJ1-2,TGTGCCAGCAGCCAAGAGGGAGGAAGGGGCTACACCTTC,CASSQEGGRGYTF
14,TRBV25-1,TRBD2,few,TRBJ2-1,TGTGCCAGCAGCCTTAGCGGGACGACGCATGAGCAGTTCTTC,CASSLSGTTHEQFF